This T cell receptor beta chain is drawn from a study of CD8 T cells in ankylosing spondylitis. Study conclusions and caveats: A TCR beta motif of about 8 highly homologous variants seemed to mark ankylosing spondylitis blood. Clones linked to the disease showed a CD8+ phenotype. They occurred at relatively low frequencies in peripheral blood.

Construction of TCR beta libraries was performed using quantitative 5'-RACE with molecular barcodes. TCRdb reprocessed the 5' RACE reads via MiXCR and lists one record per CDR3 protein. The data contain roughly 230,000 distinct CDR3 sequences, 18% of them singletons. CDR1 and CDR2 (germline): SQVTM, ANQGSEA. V was clipped by 5 bases and J by 2 bases; unmatched bases: 13. This CDR3 contains 16 residues. About this clonotype itself: Its target is unknown.

V and J are TRBV29-1 and TRBJ2-7; 9 positions match TRBD2. Sample: blood, either unsorted or a sorted T cell fraction (not recorded which). The clonotype comes from a male donor with ankylosing spondylitis or in good health (not recorded which). The CDR3, as DNA: TGCAGCGTTCACGAACAAAGGACTAGCGTAACCTACGAGCAGTACTTC. Its protein product is CSVHEQRTSVTYEQYF.